The rows below give T cell receptor beta chains drawn from one sample of a study of OX40 agonist ivuxolimab in advanced cancers. TCRdb keeps only in-frame clones here, not all; method: immunoSEQ multiplex PCR. The sample has approximately 76,000 clones, about nine tenths seen once. The source material was CD4+ or CD8+ T cells sorted from blood, sampled in a trial of the OX40 agonist ivuxolimab. Receptor source: an adult with an advanced solid tumor such as melanoma, head and neck, liver or kidney cancer. The CDR3 runs from the conserved cysteine through the conserved F or W. The D gene is left open where the match is weak. Clone size appears in some rows only: once, few, many, or a class for an expanded clone.

CDR3 protein	CDR3 DNA	clone size	D gene	V gene	J gene
CASSLWGNTQYF	TGTGCCAGCAGCCTGTGGGGGAATACGCAGTATTTT	-	-	TRBV11-2	TRBJ2-3
CATTNSNQPQHF	TGTGCCACCACTAATAGCAATCAGCCCCAGCATTTT	-	-	TRBV7-9	TRBJ1-5
CASSSSGFSYNEQFF	TGTGCCAGTAGTTCTAGCGGGTTTTCCTACAATGAGCAGTTCTTC	-	TRBD2	TRBV19	TRBJ2-1
CAWSDTGTVSYEQYF	TGTGCCTGGAGTGACACCGGGACGGTTTCCTACGAGCAGTACTTC	-	-	TRBV30	TRBJ2-7
CASSEGRAKTVTQYF	TGTGCCAGCAGTGAAGGGAGGGCCAAGACAGTGACGCAGTATTTT	once	-	TRBV2	TRBJ2-3
CASSLFGEYQPQHF	TGTGCCAGCAGCTTATTCGGGGAATACCAGCCCCAGCATTTT	-	-	TRBV7-8	TRBJ1-5
CASSRESSYEQYF	TGTGCCAGCTCCCGTGAAAGTTCCTACGAGCAGTACTTC	-	-	TRBV6-5	TRBJ2-7
CASSILSGKDEQFF	TGTGCCAGCAGTATCCTCTCGGGGAAAGATGAGCAGTTCTTC	-	-	TRBV28	TRBJ2-1
CASSAGQGAGQPQHF	TGTGCCAGCAGCGCCGGACAGGGGGCCGGTCAGCCCCAGCATTTT	once	TRBD1	TRBV9	TRBJ1-5
CASSSWTSGSSYNEQFF	TGTGCCAGCAGTTCGTGGACTAGCGGGAGCTCCTACAATGAGCAGTTCTTC	few	TRBD2	TRBV28	TRBJ2-1
CASSLVDRDNGYTF	TGTGCCAGCAGCTTGGTCGACAGGGATAATGGCTACACCTTC	-	TRBD1	TRBV5-4	TRBJ1-2
CAWSVPPRGLPPGELFF	TGTGCCTGGAGTGTCCCCCCCAGGGGCCTACCCCCCGGGGAGCTGTTTTTT	-	-	TRBV30	TRBJ2-2
CASSPGGTGGVTEAFF	TGTGCCAGCAGCCCCGGGGGGACAGGGGGTGTCACTGAAGCTTTCTTT	-	TRBD1	TRBV5-4	TRBJ1-1